The T cell receptor beta chain under discussion was sequenced for a study of blood T cell repertoires in COVID-19. The repertoire was sequenced with immunoSEQ multiplex PCR; TCRdb's copy has only in-frame clones and lacks some. The table includes almost 400,000 clones, around nine tenths detected once. V lost 3 bases and J 4 bases, leaving 22 bases between the germline ends. The length of the CDR3 is 17 residues. Looked up from germline, CDR1 is MGHRA and CDR2 is YSYEKL. The rearrangement uses TRBV4-1 and TRBJ2-7; D might be TRBD1 (6 bases). The sequenced sample consisted of PBMCs or T cells enriched from blood (not recorded which). The clonotype was recovered from a woman in her 30s who had recovered from COVID-19. CDR3 sequence reads: CASSHSQGLLSQYEQYF. CDR3 DNA: TGCGCCAGCAGCCACTCACAGGGCCTTTTAAGTCAGTACGAGCAGTACTTC.